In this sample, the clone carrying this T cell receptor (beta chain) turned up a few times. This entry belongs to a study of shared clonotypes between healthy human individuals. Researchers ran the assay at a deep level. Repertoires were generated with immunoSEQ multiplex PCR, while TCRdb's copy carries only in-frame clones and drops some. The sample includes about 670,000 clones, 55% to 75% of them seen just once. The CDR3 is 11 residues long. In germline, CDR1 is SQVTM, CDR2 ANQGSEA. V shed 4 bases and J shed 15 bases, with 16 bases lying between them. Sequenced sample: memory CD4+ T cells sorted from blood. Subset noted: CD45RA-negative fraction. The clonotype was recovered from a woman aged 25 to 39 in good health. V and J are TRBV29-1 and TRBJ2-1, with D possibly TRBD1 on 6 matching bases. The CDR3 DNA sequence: TGCAGCGTTGTGGAGAGCTTAGGGGGGTTCTTC. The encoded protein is CSVVESLGGFF.